Described below is a single T cell receptor (beta chain) sequence and its context. The entry originates in a study of blood T cell repertoires in COVID-19. As processed by the authors: Estimation of nucleated cell counts was performed using reference gene primer amplification. Profiled with immunoSEQ multiplex PCR; TCRdb holds only in-frame clones, not every one. That table is the source of V, J and clone size, and D and trimming were worked out from the DNA. The sample consists of about 310,000 clones, around 86% of them appearing once. This CDR3 spans 17 amino acids. The trim removed 0 bases at V and 4 bases at J, leaving 6 bases unmatched. Looked up from germline, CDR1 is KGHSH and CDR2 is LQKENI.

This sequence was found in a man in his forties or fifties with active or convalescent COVID-19. Source material: peripheral blood. This chain joins TRBV18 and TRBJ1-3, with 10 bases that match TRBD1. The CDR3 is CASSPPSRTGGGNTIYF. The CDR3 DNA reads TGTGCCAGCTCACCACCGTCCCGGACAGGGGGGGGAAACACCATATATTTT.